This TCR beta chain is drawn from a study of blood T cells in healthy people across ages. General study results and limits: Significant beta diversity loss was already apparent by age roughly 38, declining roughly linearly.

A note on this clonotype: The antigen remains undetermined.

In germline, CDR1 is DFQATT, CDR2 SNEGSKA (reference sequence). Trimming cost V 2 bases and J 10 bases; bases outside gene matches: 5. The CDR3 extends over 13 amino acids. Each sample yielded at least 5.5 micrograms of PBMC total RNA. A second about 6 to 12 cycle PCR used barcoded and J-beta primers. TCRdb called the 5' RACE reads again in MiXCR, with one record for every CDR3 protein. This sample yields roughly 1,800,000 distinct CDR3 sequences, of which about 50% are seen a single time; more than 2% belongs to the top ten. The sample comprised blood. This TCR was recovered from a woman aged 40 to 50 in good health. This chain joins TRBV20-1 and TRBJ1-1, with 12 bases matching TRBD1. The CDR3 reads CSARWDRGPRAFF. In DNA, the CDR3 is TGCAGTGCTAGATGGGACAGGGGGCCCCGAGCTTTCTTT.